Listed here are 21 T cell receptor beta chains from one sample, sequenced in a study of tumor and adjacent non-tumor tissue in lung cancer. This sample's RNA came from whole unsorted tissue. TCRbeta libraries were built with three rounds of nested PCR, modified from ARM-PCR. MiXCR, applied by TCRdb to the multiplex PCR reads, yields one record per CDR3 protein. The table lists 68,000 or so distinct CDR3 sequences, just under 60% of them singletons. Source material: lung tumor tissue. These receptors all stem from a middle-aged man with non-small cell lung cancer.

This clonotype was counted a few times. Since a much larger clone is just one base distant, this may be a read error. This chain joins TRBV14 and TRBJ2-5; 8 nucleotides align to TRBD2. Germline V gene sequence: CDR1 SGHDN, CDR2 FVKESK. The CDR3 spans 16 residues. CDR3 sequence (DNA): TGTGCCAGCAGCCAAGCCTTAGCGGGACCCCAAGAGACCCGGTACTTC. Residues: CASSQALAGPQETRYF.

This clonotype has a single count. The junction shows a germline mismatch at one end, possibly a read error. V is TRBV6-5 and J is TRBJ1-5; TRBD1 agrees at 7 bases. Germline values: CDR1 MNHEY, CDR2 SVGAGI. This CDR3 spans 14 amino acids. Here the CDR3 DNA reads TGTGCCAGCAGATCTACAGGGGCACATCAGTCCCAGCATTTT. Translated: CASRSTGAHQSQHF.

A remark on this clonotype: A read error is possible here, since a much larger clone lies one base away. This sequence joins TRBV7-9 and TRBJ2-7; unclear D gene. CDR1 SEHNR and CDR2 FQNEAQ come from the germline V gene (reference sequence). The CDR3 consists of 12 residues. CDR3 in amino acids: CDSSLALSQQYF. The CDR3 DNA follows: TGTGACAGCAGCTTAGCCCTATCCCAGCAGTACTTC.

In this sample, this clonotype turned up many times. V gene TRBV5-1 combines with J gene TRBJ2-5; no clear D gene. Germline V gives CDR1 SGHRS, CDR2 YFSETQ. The CDR3 covers 12 residues. Trimming pared 4 bases from V and 5 bases from J, leaving 9 bases between. CDR3 residues: CASSQEHETQYF. The CDR3 DNA sequence: TGCGCCAGCAGCCAAGAACACGAGACCCAGTACTTC.

Worth noting for this clonotype: With a much larger clone just one base away, this may be a read error. The chain carries TRBV28 and TRBJ2-5; TRBD2 is a possible D gene (7 bases). This CDR3 contains 15 residues. Germline lookup yields CDR1 MDHEN and CDR2 SYDVKM. V lost 5 bases, J lost 5 bases, and 18 bases lay in between. The CDR3 spells CASSPGGAPPETQYF. The DNA of the CDR3 is TGTGCCAGCAGTCCTGGGGGGGCCCCTCCGGAGACCCAGTACTTC. Drawing the rest from reference TRBV28 and TRBJ2-5, the complete variable domain is DVKVTQSSRYLVKRTGEKVFLECVQDMDHENMFWYRQDPGLGLRLIYFSYDVKMKEKGDIPEGYSVSREKKERFSLILESASTNQTSMYLCASSPGGAPPETQYFGPGTRLLVL.

The V gene is TRBV20-1, the J gene TRBJ2-5; possible D gene TRBD2, 6 bases. Between the trimmed V and J ends, which lost 7 bases and 2 bases, there was a span of 20 bases. The CDR3 runs to 15 residues. CDR1 DFQATT and CDR2 SNEGSKA come from the germline V gene (reference sequence). This chain's CDR3 is CSVLGGDQAQETQYF. The DNA of the CDR3 is TGCAGTGTTCTGGGGGGAGATCAGGCTCAAGAGACCCAGTACTTC.

Points on this clonotype: The germline gene is not matched at one end of the junction; a read error may be the cause. The chain couples TRBV5-5 to TRBJ1-6; no reliable D call. The CDR3 is made up of 16 amino acids. From germline, CDR1 is SGHKS and CDR2 YYEKEE (reference sequence). For the CDR3, the DNA is TGTGCCAGCAGCCCAGTCGGGGAAACCAATAATCCACCCCTCCACTTT. Its protein is CASSPVGETNNPPLHF.

This clonotype was counted between two and nine times. The chain links TRBV5-1 to TRBJ2-1; 7 bases map to TRBD1. J lost 3 bases, V lost 4 bases, and 10 bases had no gene match. The CDR3 length is 16 residues. Looked up from germline, CDR1 is SGHRS and CDR2 is YFSETQ. CDR3 sequence: CASSPLPGQFYNEQFF. CDR3 sequence (DNA): TGCGCCAGCAGCCCATTACCGGGACAGTTCTACAATGAGCAGTTCTTC.

The chain is built from TRBV2 and TRBJ1-5; 10 bases are a match to TRBD1. Germline V lookup: CDR1 SNHLY, CDR2 FYNNEI. CDR3 size: 15 residues. Trimming cost V 5 bases and J 7 bases; bases outside gene matches: 8. The CDR3 loop is CASSRTGGIRQPQHF. In DNA, the CDR3 is TGTGCCAGCAGTAGGACAGGGGGTATTAGGCAGCCCCAGCATTTT.

As to this clonotype: A read error may be the cause here, since a much bigger clone is one base away. The rearrangement joins TRBV5-8 to TRBJ1-6; D is perhaps TRBD1 (6 bases). This CDR3 region has 17 residues. Germline CDR1 and CDR2: SGHTS and YDEGEE. CDR3 coding DNA: TGTGCCAGCAGCCGATGGACAGCCCTAAGCCCCAATTCACCCCTCCGCTTT. Translated, it gives CASSRWTALSPNSPLRF.

Details on this clonotype: Likely a read error: the CDR3 ends without its conserved phenylalanine or tryptophan. The chain joins TRBV29-1 to TRBJ1-2, with D possibly matching TRBD1 (5 bases). Trimming left V 4 bases short and J 4 bases short, with 16 bases between. The germline CDR1 and CDR2 sequences are SQVTM and ANQGSEA. The length of the CDR3 is 14 residues. CDR3 loop: CSVGGTTASYGYTL. The DNA of the CDR3 is TGCAGCGTTGGGGGGACGACCGCTAGCTATGGCTACACCTTA.

A few counts support this clonotype. The chain recombines TRBV29-1 with TRBJ1-1; 7 bases fit TRBD1. The CDR3 sequence is 13 residues long. V gave up 6 bases and J gave up 0 bases; unmatched junction bases: 4. The germline V gene has CDR1 SQVTM and CDR2 ANQGSEA. The CDR3 coding sequence is TGCAGCGTAGGACAGGTCGTGAACACTGAAGCTTTCTTT. This codes for CSVGQVVNTEAFF.

This clonotype has only a few counts. This chain joins TRBV28 and TRBJ2-3; 11 nucleotides align to TRBD2. V trimming: 4 bases; J trimming: 2 bases; junction bases outside the gene matches: 5. The CDR3 runs to 16 residues. Germline assignment: CDR1 MDHEN and CDR2 SYDVKM. This chain's CDR3 is CASSSASGGTTDTQYF. The CDR3 DNA sequence: TGTGCCAGCAGTTCCGCTAGCGGGGGGACCACAGATACGCAGTATTTT.

Regarding this clonotype: One end of the junction varies from germline; a read error may be responsible. The chain employs TRBV28 and TRBJ1-5; no firm D call. CDR1 and CDR2 from the germline V gene are MDHEN and SYDVKM. The CDR3 runs to 15 residues. CDR3 nucleotides: TGTGCCACCAGTTTTACAACGGATAGCAATCAGCCCCAGCATTTT. Its protein product is CATSFTTDSNQPQHF.

As regards this clonotype: A clone one base away is much larger, so this may be a read error. The chain links TRBV6-6 to TRBJ2-7, with 9 bases identical to TRBD1. Germline CDR1 reads MNHNY; CDR2 reads SVGAGI (reference sequence). The trim removed 11 bases at V and 2 bases at J, leaving 7 bases unmatched. CDR3 length: 13 residues. The CDR3 nucleotides are TGTGCCTGCGGCCGGACAGGGGCCTACGAGCAGTACGTC. It encodes CACGRTGAYEQYV.

In regard to this clonotype: Being one base from a much bigger clone, this may be a read error. The V gene is TRBV14, the J gene TRBJ2-5; the D is unclear. This CDR3 contains 13 residues. The germline V gene encodes CDR1 SGHDN and CDR2 FVKESK. V gave up 9 bases and J gave up 2 bases, with 13 bases separating them. Here the CDR3 reads CASTGPTQETQYF. Written as DNA, the CDR3 is TGTGCCAGTACCGGACCGACGCAAGAGACCCAGTACTTC.

The CDR3 region has the DNA TGTGCCAGCTTAGGGACTAGCGGTACAGATACGCAGTATTTT. Its translation: CASLGTSGTDTQYF. The gene calls are TRBV11-3 and TRBJ2-3, with 11 nucleotides matching TRBD2. J gave up 3 bases and V 8 bases, and 4 bases lay outside the gene matches. The germline gives CDR1 SGHNT, CDR2 YENEEA. The CDR3 spans 14 residues.

This chain joins TRBV12-3 or TRBV12-4 and TRBJ2-3; D might be TRBD1 or TRBD2, each matching 5 bases. Trimming left V 6 bases short and J 0 bases short, with 16 bases between. The CDR3 consists of 16 residues. CDR3 in DNA: TGTGCCAGCAGACCCGACAGACGGGGCAGCACAGATACGCAGTATTTT. As protein: CASRPDRRGSTDTQYF.

Concerning this clonotype: The junction departs from germline at one end; a sequencing error may be responsible. As DNA, the CDR3 is TGTGTCAGCAGTCTCAATGCAGATACGCATTATTTT. Protein sequence: CVSSLNADTHYF. The V and J genes are TRBV11-2 and TRBJ2-3; D is undetermined. The CDR3 totals 12 residues. CDR1 is SGHAT, CDR2 FQNNGV, per germline.

As for this clonotype: A much larger clone sits a single nucleotide away, making a read error possible. The gene calls are TRBV11-2 and TRBJ2-4, with D maybe TRBD1 (5 bases). V lost 5 bases and J 6 bases, leaving 14 bases between the germline ends. The CDR3 has 14 amino acids. Germline V gene sequence: CDR1 SGHAT, CDR2 FQNNGV. CDR3 protein: CASSHGDSGNIQYF. As DNA, the CDR3 is TGTGCCAGCAGCCACGGAGACAGTGGAAACATTCAGTACTTC.

This clonotype was seen ten or more times. This chain links TRBV12-3 or TRBV12-4 with TRBJ2-7, with 9 bases that match TRBD1. CDR3 size: 14 residues. V gave up 5 bases and J gave up 6 bases; unmatched junction bases: 8. The CDR3 reads CASSIDRGALEQYF. The CDR3 nucleotides are TGTGCCAGCAGTATCGACAGGGGGGCACTCGAGCAGTACTTC.